Each of the 14 T cell receptor beta chains below was sequenced from the same sample in a study of blood T cell repertoires in COVID-19. Measured with immunoSEQ multiplex PCR; TCRdb has only the in-frame clones, and not every one. The profile covers about 260,000 clones, with more than 85% appearing a single time and under 3% taken by the ten largest. Material: peripheral blood. These receptors all come from a person aged 18 to 30 with COVID-19, enrolled during active disease.

The CDR3 region is CASSRGPQGGSIGNQPQHF. The CDR3 region has the DNA TGCGCCAGCAGCCGGGGCCCACAGGGAGGGTCGATAGGCAATCAGCCCCAGCATTTT. The chain has TRBV4-1 and TRBJ1-5; the D gene is possibly TRBD1 (6 bases). The CDR3 is 19 residues long. The V end lost 4 bases, the J end lost 2 bases, and 24 bases lay between the germline ends. CDR1 and CDR2 (germline): MGHRA, YSYEKL.

The V call is TRBV10-2, the J call TRBJ2-7; perhaps TRBD2 as D (6 bases). Germline V gene data show CDR1 as WSHSY and CDR2 as SAAADI. The CDR3 sequence is 13 residues long. V dropped 4 bases and J dropped 3 bases, with 10 bases sitting between them. CDR3 protein: CASSVQTSYEQYF. As DNA, the CDR3 is TGCGCCAGCAGTGTACAGACTAGCTACGAGCAGTACTTC.

The genes are TRBV29-1 and TRBJ2-1; 12 nucleotides align to TRBD2. Germline lookup yields CDR1 SQVTM and CDR2 ANQGSEA. V lost 6 bases and J lost 7; bases outside the gene matches: 4. This CDR3 has 13 amino acids. Here the CDR3 reads CSVGLAGQNEQFF. CDR3 in DNA: TGCAGCGTGGGACTAGCGGGTCAGAATGAGCAGTTCTTC.

The rearrangement joins TRBV18 to TRBJ2-3, with D unclear. Between the trimmed V and J ends, which lost 3 bases and 4 bases, there was a span of 11 bases. The CDR3 is made up of 14 amino acids. Germline lookup yields CDR1 KGHSH and CDR2 LQKENI. CDR3 bases: TGTGCCAGCTCACCTAATGTTGGAGCAGATACGCAGTATTTT. Translation: CASSPNVGADTQYF.

The chain has TRBV25-1 and TRBJ2-5, with 8 positions matching TRBD2. Trimming at V came to 2 bases and at J to 1 base, leaving 12 bases not matched to a gene. Per germline, CDR1 MGHDK and CDR2 SYGVNS. The CDR3 consists of 18 residues. Here the CDR3 reads CASSESKAGERLQETQYF. The DNA for the CDR3 is TGTGCCAGCAGTGAAAGTAAAGCGGGAGAGCGCCTCCAAGAGACCCAGTACTTC.

This clone showed up just a few times. The rearrangement uses TRBV3-1 (or the pseudogene TRBV3-2) and TRBJ2-5; TRBD1 is a possible D gene (6 bases). CDR3 length: 13 amino acids. Trimming stripped 0 bases from V and 5 bases from J, with 7 bases between. Germline CDR1 reads LGHDT; CDR2 reads YNNKEL (reference sequence). This CDR3 is CASSQEGAETQYF. CDR3 bases: TGTGCCAGCAGCCAAGAGGGGGCTGAGACCCAGTACTTC.

A remark on this clone: Other DNA sequences of this sample code for an identical CDR3. V usage is TRBV7-2 and J usage is TRBJ2-7; 14 nucleotides match TRBD2. The CDR3 runs to 15 residues. CDR1 SGHTA and CDR2 FQGNSA come from the germline V gene. The trim removed 4 bases at V and 4 bases at J, leaving 3 bases unmatched. This chain's CDR3 is CASSSGLAGVYEQYF. The CDR3 bases are TGTGCCAGCAGCTCGGGACTAGCGGGGGTATACGAGCAGTACTTC.

The chain employs TRBV12-3 or TRBV12-4 and TRBJ1-4, with a tentative D call TRBD1 (6 bases). The V end was cut by 6 bases, the J end by 7 bases, with 12 bases between. CDR3 size: 13 residues. The CDR3 is CASRPVGAEKLFF. The DNA for the CDR3 is TGTGCCAGCAGGCCGGTGGGGGCTGAAAAACTGTTTTTT.

CDR3 loop: CASSEGGGYSPLHF. The CDR3 bases are TGTGCCAGCAGTGAAGGCGGGGGGTACTCACCCCTCCACTTT. The chain employs TRBV6-1 and TRBJ1-6, with a weak D call TRBD1 (5 bases). The CDR3 covers 14 residues. From germline, CDR1 is MNHNS and CDR2 SASEGT. The ends were cut back, 1 base at V and 10 bases at J, with 11 bases in the middle.

The V gene is TRBV27, the J gene TRBJ1-6; 8 bases align to TRBD1. This CDR3 region has 14 residues. The ends lost 5 bases at V and 9 bases at J; junction bases unmatched: 6. The germline V gene encodes CDR1 MNHEY and CDR2 SMNVEV (reference sequence). The CDR3 sequence is CASSIGQGPSPLHF. The CDR3 DNA reads TGTGCCAGCAGTATCGGACAGGGTCCTTCACCCCTCCACTTT.

The chain carries TRBV23-1 and TRBJ2-5; tentatively, D is TRBD1 (6 bases). TRBV23-1 belongs to the ORF category, with a function that is uncertain. CDR3 length: 16 residues. V was trimmed by 9 bases and J by 4 bases, leaving 24 bases between them. The CDR3 loop is CARDWTAKIIRETQYF. For the CDR3, the DNA is TGCGCCAGAGATTGGACAGCGAAGATAATCCGAGAGACCCAGTACTTC.

This chain links TRBV4-1 with TRBJ2-1; 8 bases align to TRBD2. The CDR3 runs 17 residues. V shed 0 bases, J shed 2 bases, and the junction held 6 bases outside the gene matches. CDR1 MGHRA and CDR2 YSYEKL come from the germline V gene. The CDR3 is CASSQEAGAGTYNEQFF. The CDR3, as DNA: TGCGCCAGCAGCCAAGAAGCGGGGGCCGGTACCTACAATGAGCAGTTCTTC.

A single count supports this clone. The rearrangement joins TRBV19 to TRBJ1-1; a possible D gene is TRBD1 (5 bases). This CDR3 is 14 amino acids long. Trimming removed 5 bases at V and 1 base at J, with 11 bases between. CDR1 is LNHDA and CDR2 is SQIVND in the germline V gene (reference sequence). The CDR3 nucleotides are TGTGCCAGTAGTCAAGGGGCGACGAACACTGAAGCTTTCTTT. Amino acid sequence: CASSQGATNTEAFF.

The chain combines TRBV7-2 with TRBJ2-3, with 11 bases matching TRBD2. After removal of 5 bases from V and 0 bases from J, the junction contained 4 bases not matched to a gene. CDR3 length: 16 amino acids. Germline CDR1 reads SGHTA; CDR2 reads FQGNSA. The CDR3 DNA reads TGTGCCAGCAGCACTCGGACTAGCGGGAGCACAGATACGCAGTATTTT. This encodes CASSTRTSGSTDTQYF.